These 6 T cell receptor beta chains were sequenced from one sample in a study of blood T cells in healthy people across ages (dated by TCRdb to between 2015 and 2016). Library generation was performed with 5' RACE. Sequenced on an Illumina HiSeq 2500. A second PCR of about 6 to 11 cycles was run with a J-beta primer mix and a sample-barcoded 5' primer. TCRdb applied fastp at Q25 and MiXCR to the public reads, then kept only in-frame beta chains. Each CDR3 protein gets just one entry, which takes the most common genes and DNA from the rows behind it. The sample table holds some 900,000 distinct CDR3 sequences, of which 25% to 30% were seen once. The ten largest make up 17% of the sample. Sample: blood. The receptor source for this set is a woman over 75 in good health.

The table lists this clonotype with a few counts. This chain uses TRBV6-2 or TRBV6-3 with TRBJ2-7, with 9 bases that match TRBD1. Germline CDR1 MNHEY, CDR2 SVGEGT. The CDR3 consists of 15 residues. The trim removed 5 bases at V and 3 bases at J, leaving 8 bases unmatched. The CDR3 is CASSTLQGASYEQYF. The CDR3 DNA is TGTGCCAGCAGTACCTTACAGGGGGCCAGCTACGAGCAGTACTTC.

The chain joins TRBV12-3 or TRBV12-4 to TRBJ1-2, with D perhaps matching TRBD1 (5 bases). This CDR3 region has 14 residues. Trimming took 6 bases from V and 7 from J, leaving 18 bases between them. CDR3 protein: CASSPGRYSGGYTF. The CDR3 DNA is TGTGCCAGCAGCCCGGGACGGTATAGCGGTGGCTACACCTTC.

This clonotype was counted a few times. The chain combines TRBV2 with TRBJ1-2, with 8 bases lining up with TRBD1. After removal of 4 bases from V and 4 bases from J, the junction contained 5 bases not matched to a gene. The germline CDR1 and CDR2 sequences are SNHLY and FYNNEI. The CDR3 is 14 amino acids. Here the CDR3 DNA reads TGTGCCAGCAGTGGACAGGGGCCGGGCTATGGCTACACCTTC. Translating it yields CASSGQGPGYGYTF.

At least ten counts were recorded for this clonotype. The CDR3, as DNA: TGTGCCAGCAGTAACAAAGGGCCGCATGAGCAGTTCTTC. This encodes CASSNKGPHEQFF. The rearrangement links TRBV6-2 or TRBV6-3 to TRBJ2-1; the D is unclear. The V gene's germline CDR1 is MNHEY and CDR2 SVGEGT. This CDR3 spans 13 amino acids. V was trimmed by 5 bases and J by 8 bases, leaving 13 bases between them.

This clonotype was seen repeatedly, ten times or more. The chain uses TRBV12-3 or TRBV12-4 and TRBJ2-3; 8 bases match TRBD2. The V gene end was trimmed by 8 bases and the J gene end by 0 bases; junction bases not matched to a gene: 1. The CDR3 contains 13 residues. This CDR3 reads CASERGSTDTQYF. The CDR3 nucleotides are TGTGCCAGCGAGCGGGGGAGCACAGATACGCAGTATTTT.

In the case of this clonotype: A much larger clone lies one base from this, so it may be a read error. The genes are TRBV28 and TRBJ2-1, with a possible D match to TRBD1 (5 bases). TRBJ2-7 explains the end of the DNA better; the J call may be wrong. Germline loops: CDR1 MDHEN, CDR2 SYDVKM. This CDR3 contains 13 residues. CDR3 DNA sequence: TGTGCCAGCAGACTCCAGGGATACAATGAGCAGTACTTC. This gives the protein CASRLQGYNEQYF.